This T cell receptor (beta chain) emerged from a study of Ad26.COV2.S vaccination and SARS-CoV-2 variants. The wider study: Within the COV1001 Ad26.COV2.S trial arm, the donor was enrolled. Intramuscularly, Ad26.COV2.S was given either once or twice, 56 days apart.

This table comes from immunoSEQ multiplex PCR, and its TCRdb copy is limited to in-frame clones, with some not included. This sample has some 400,000 clones, with roughly 90% found just once. This sample's treatment: around 19 received Ad26.COV2.S at low or high dose, single or two shots; five or six received placebo; per-sample allocation not given. Specimen acquisition occurred on day 63 following the initial vaccine or placebo injection. Vaccination used an Ad26 vector expressing Wuhan-strain SARS-CoV-2 spike. To note about this clone: As yet, its antigen is unknown.

The CDR3 is 18 amino acids. Germline lookup yields CDR1 KGHSH and CDR2 LQKENI. V was pared by 5 bases and J by 0 bases, with 17 bases between. Study-level points and caveats: Participants given vaccine showed non-spike TCR breadth similar to that of placebo recipients.

The receptor's source is a person between 18 and 65 years old who received the Ad26.COV2.S COVID-19 vaccine or a placebo. The chain has TRBV18 and TRBJ2-6; D not certain. The sequencing used peripheral blood, collected in a trial of Ad26.COV2.S vaccine versus placebo. CDR3 residues: CASSMMAPTSSGANVLTF. In DNA, the CDR3 is TGTGCCAGCTCAATGATGGCTCCTACGAGCTCTGGGGCCAACGTCCTGACTTTC.